In its sample, the clone carrying this TCR beta chain is medium-sized. The junction does not match germline at one end; this may be a read error. Germline CDR1 is SGHNT and CDR2 is YYREEE (reference sequence). This CDR3 comprises 15 residues. Sequencing used immunoSEQ v3. The protocol was immunoSEQ multiplex PCR, while the TCRdb copy is restricted to in-frame clones and leaves out a portion. The sample has 25,000 to 40,000 clones; 74% are singletons. This sample was taken from a study of TIL therapy for anti-PD-1-resistant metastatic lung cancer. Study-level background: Median patient age was 54, ranging roughly 38-85 years.

Time point here: pre-treatment sample, taken before nivolumab and TIL therapy. Stage 4 NSCLC adults joined between October 2017 and 2020. The sequence was collected from a woman aged 25 to 80 with non-small cell lung cancer. Sequencing was performed on blood, taken at baseline. V is TRBV5-4 and J is TRBJ1-1; TRBD1 might be the D (6 bases). In nucleotides, the CDR3 is TGTGCCAGCACCTTGGGGGCAGGGGAGAACACTGAAGCTTTCTTT. It yields the protein CASTLGAGENTEAFF.